This is a list of T cell receptor beta chains from one sample in a study of regulatory T cells in long-lasting Graves disease. In TCRdb, the multiplex PCR reads were re-called with MiXCR into one record per CDR3 protein. The table lists roughly 500,000 distinct CDR3 sequences, around a fifth of them singletons. The sample consisted of peripheral blood mononuclear cells (PBMCs), taken when the disease was refractory, from a patient treated with antithyroid drugs. All receptors come from a female donor with Graves disease. Each CDR3 is given with its conserved first and last residue. Each record gives: V gene, clone size, D gene, J gene, CDR3 protein, CDR3 DNA. D genes are given only for firm matches. Clone size is stated in some rows and not others, as once, few, many or a class when expanded.

TRBV28	.	.	TRBJ2-7	CATQGGEQYF	TGTGCCACCCAGGGCGGTGAGCAGTACTTC
TRBV5-1	.	.	TRBJ1-2	CASSLVVSSNYGYTF	TGCGCCAGCAGCTTGGTTGTCAGTTCTAACTATGGCTACACCTTC
TRBV3-1	.	TRBD2	TRBJ2-3	CASSRGTSGVGDTQYF	TGTGCCAGCAGCCGAGGGACTAGCGGGGTGGGAGATACGCAGTATTTT
TRBV19	.	.	TRBJ1-6	CASSIAGRQALHF	TGTGCCAGTAGTATAGCGGGCAGACAGGCCCTCCACTTT
TRBV6-1	many	.	TRBJ2-7	CASSEKLPGRDYEQYF	TGTGCCAGCAGTGAAAAATTGCCCGGCAGGGACTACGAGCAGTACTTC
TRBV7-9	.	.	TRBJ2-2	CASSFPLRDTGELFF	TGTGCCAGCAGCTTCCCCCTGCGGGACACCGGGGAGCTGTTTTTT
TRBV28	.	.	TRBJ2-7	CASSPWGKTYEQYF	TGTGCCAGCAGTCCCTGGGGGAAGACCTACGAGCAGTACTTC
TRBV27	.	TRBD1	TRBJ1-1	CASTRGDRGLAGAFF	TGTGCCAGCACCCGGGGAGACAGGGGGCTAGCGGGAGCTTTCTTT
TRBV29-1	few	.	TRBJ1-4	CSVEDIKVSEKLFF	TGCAGCGTTGAAGATATCAAGGTCTCGGAAAAACTGTTTTTT
TRBV12-3/TRBV12-4	many	.	TRBJ2-7	CASSFRPGTYEQYF	TGTGCCAGCAGCTTCAGGCCGGGCACCTACGAGCAGTACTTC
TRBV5-1	.	TRBD2	TRBJ2-7	CASSPTSGRFYEQYF	TGCGCCAGCAGCCCGACTAGCGGGAGGTTCTACGAGCAGTACTTC
TRBV6-2/TRBV6-3	.	.	TRBJ1-5	CASSLGQVNQLQHF	TGTGCCAGCAGTTTAGGGCAGGTAAATCAGCTCCAGCATTTT
TRBV14	.	TRBD2	TRBJ2-7	CASSQGVTWVSGPATYEQYF	TGTGCCAGCAGCCAAGGGGTTACTTGGGTTAGCGGGCCCGCCACCTACGAGCAGTACTTC
TRBV6-1	few	.	TRBJ2-6	CASSGYREDFSGANVLTF	TGTGCCAGCAGTGGCTACAGAGAGGACTTCTCTGGGGCCAACGTCCTGACTTTC
TRBV2	.	.	TRBJ2-3	CASRRTYRADTQYF	TGTGCCAGCAGAAGGACATACCGGGCAGATACGCAGTATTTT
TRBV29-1	.	TRBD1	TRBJ1-1	CSVVPTGRGTEAFF	TGCAGCGTTGTACCGACAGGGAGGGGCACTGAAGCTTTCTTT
TRBV10-3	few	.	TRBJ1-6	CAIRSDRNNSPLHF	TGTGCCATCAGGTCGGACAGAAATAATTCACCCCTCCACTTT
TRBV7-2	many	TRBD1	TRBJ2-5	CASSLIGQGAIQETQYF	TGTGCCAGCAGCTTAATAGGGCAGGGGGCGATCCAAGAGACCCAGTACTTC
TRBV3-1	.	TRBD1	TRBJ2-7	CASSPRDSHEQYF	TGTGCCAGCAGCCCTCGGGACAGCCACGAGCAGTACTTC
TRBV10-3	.	TRBD1	TRBJ2-1	CAISESTGQGAGEQFF	TGTGCCATCAGTGAGTCTACAGGACAGGGGGCAGGTGAGCAGTTCTTC
TRBV29-1	.	TRBD1	TRBJ1-4	CSADRGRGEKLFF	TGCAGCGCCGACAGGGGGCGCGGTGAAAAACTGTTTTTT
TRBV20-1	many	TRBD2	TRBJ2-5	CSARVLAGYQETQYF	TGCAGTGCTAGAGTACTAGCGGGGTACCAAGAGACCCAGTACTTC
TRBV5-4	few	TRBD2	TRBJ2-7	CASSSTSGLSYEQYF	TGTGCCAGCAGCTCGACTAGCGGACTATCCTACGAGCAGTACTTC
TRBV24-1	.	TRBD2	TRBJ2-2	CATSDFRAGGTGELFF	TGTGCCACCAGTGATTTTAGGGCGGGAGGGACCGGGGAGCTGTTTTTT
TRBV12-3/TRBV12-4	many	.	TRBJ1-5	CASSPPDIEGNQPQHF	TGTGCCAGCAGTCCCCCCGACATTGAAGGCAATCAGCCCCAGCATTTT
TRBV6-1	many	TRBD1	TRBJ1-5	CASRDRGDQPQHF	TGTGCCAGCAGGGACAGGGGGGATCAGCCCCAGCATTTT
TRBV11-3	few	TRBD1	TRBJ1-1	CASSSTGASLEAFF	TGTGCCAGCAGCTCGACAGGGGCCTCCCTTGAAGCTTTCTTT
TRBV7-8	many	.	TRBJ1-2	CASSRIGMLYGYTF	TGTGCCAGCAGCCGAATCGGGATGCTCTATGGCTACACCTTC
TRBV7-9	few	.	TRBJ1-1	CASSLGGRSTNTEAFF	TGTGCCAGCAGCTTAGGTGGCCGATCGACAAACACTGAAGCTTTCTTT
TRBV5-1	few	.	TRBJ1-2	CASSFQGDYGYTF	TGTGCCAGCAGTTTTCAGGGTGACTATGGCTACACCTTC
TRBV5-1	.	.	TRBJ1-5	CASSLGGGRGNQPQHF	TGCGCCAGCAGCTTGGGGGGGGGCAGGGGCAATCAGCCCCAGCATTTT
TRBV2	.	TRBD1	TRBJ2-2	CASTGTGGGEGELFF	TGTGCCAGCACTGGGACAGGGGGCGGCGAAGGGGAGCTGTTTTTT
TRBV11-2	.	TRBD2	TRBJ2-1	CASSSTTSGNNEQFF	TGTGCCAGCAGCTCCACGACTAGCGGCAACAATGAGCAGTTCTTC
TRBV10-3	.	.	TRBJ2-1	CAISVMGYNEQFF	TGTGCCATCAGTGTCATGGGTTACAATGAGCAGTTCTTC
TRBV6-1	few	.	TRBJ1-2	CASGGTLGGYTF	TGTGCCAGCGGCGGGACATTGGGTGGCTACACCTTC
TRBV11-2	.	.	TRBJ2-3	CASSPTIPDTQYF	TGTGCCAGCAGCCCGACAATCCCAGATACGCAGTATTTT
TRBV25-1	few	.	TRBJ1-1	CASSAGVNTEAFF	TGTGCCAGCAGTGCGGGGGTGAACACTGAAGCTTTCTTT
TRBV19	few	.	TRBJ2-7	CASSIFRDSYEQYF	TGTGCCAGTAGTATATTCAGGGACTCCTACGAGCAGTACTTC
TRBV20-1	few	.	TRBJ1-5	CSASQGIGQPQHF	TGCAGTGCATCACAAGGGATAGGGCAGCCCCAGCATTTT
TRBV5-1	.	TRBD1	TRBJ1-1	CASSLAGTVTEAFF	TGCGCCAGCAGCTTGGCTGGGACAGTCACTGAAGCTTTCTTT
TRBV19	.	.	TRBJ1-6	CASSWAGAVYNSPLHF	TGTGCCAGTAGTTGGGCAGGGGCCGTATATAATTCACCCCTCCACTTT
TRBV4-1	few	.	TRBJ2-5	CASSPQGISETQYF	TGCGCCAGCAGCCCCCAGGGGATTTCGGAGACCCAGTACTTC
TRBV28	many	TRBD1	TRBJ1-1	CATSPGQPSSNTEAFF	TGTGCCACCTCGCCGGGACAGCCTTCCTCTAACACTGAAGCTTTCTTT
TRBV5-1	many	TRBD1	TRBJ2-2	CASSFGDSSNTGELFF	TGCGCCAGCAGCTTCGGGGACAGCTCGAACACCGGGGAGCTGTTTTTT
TRBV28	many	TRBD1	TRBJ1-5	CASSYRGRGNQPQHF	TGTGCCAGCAGTTACAGGGGTCGCGGCAATCAGCCCCAGCATTTT
TRBV5-1	many	TRBD1	TRBJ2-4	CASSLYRGTDIQYF	TGCGCCAGCAGCTTGTACAGGGGTACGGACATTCAGTACTTC
TRBV30	many	.	TRBJ1-1	CAWSEVTEAFF	TGTGCCTGGAGTGAGGTCACTGAAGCTTTCTTT
TRBV9	.	.	TRBJ1-2	CASSGGGLDYGYTF	TGTGCCAGCAGCGGAGGGGGTTTGGACTATGGCTACACCTTC
TRBV6-1	few	.	TRBJ1-5	CASSAGSLDQPQHF	TGTGCCAGCAGTGCAGGGTCCTTGGATCAGCCCCAGCATTTT
TRBV9	.	.	TRBJ2-2	CASSPPAGPNGELFF	TGTGCCAGCAGCCCCCCCGCGGGGCCTAACGGGGAGCTGTTTTTT
TRBV6-1	.	.	TRBJ1-5	CASTPTDRLNQPQHF	TGTGCCAGCACCCCAACCGACAGGTTAAATCAGCCCCAGCATTTT
TRBV7-8	.	TRBD1	TRBJ2-7	CASSLRRTGVPAEQYF	TGTGCCAGCAGCTTACGGAGGACAGGGGTCCCTGCCGAGCAGTACTTC
TRBV6-1	many	.	TRBJ1-5	CASSPPGLSNQPQHF	TGTGCCAGCAGCCCCCCGGGACTCAGCAATCAGCCCCAGCATTTT
TRBV29-1	many	.	TRBJ1-2	CSVAGTPLSRGGYTF	TGCAGCGTCGCCGGGACACCTTTGTCAAGGGGTGGCTACACCTTC
TRBV27	few	TRBD1	TRBJ1-3	CASSLRPHRGPGNTIYF	TGTGCCAGCAGTTTACGCCCCCACAGGGGTCCTGGAAACACCATATATTTT